Listed below are T cell receptor beta chains from one sample, sequenced in a study of T cell responses to AZD1222 COVID-19 vaccine. TCRdb's copy holds only in-frame clones and misses some; the assay was immunoSEQ multiplex PCR. Here the sample spans over 85,000 clones, roughly 86% being singletons. The specimen was peripheral blood, collected on day 0 of AZD1222 vaccination. The receptors here all came from an adult in good health. Each CDR3 is given without its conserved first and last residue. The D gene is left open where the match is weak.

j_call d_call v_call cdr3_aa
TRBJ2-3 TRBD1 TRBV5-1 ASSTGGGQDTQY
TRBJ2-5 NA TRBV2 ASGEVQETQY
TRBJ1-1 NA TRBV7-9 ASSRPDSETNTEAF
TRBJ1-4 NA TRBV7-8 ASSLVGRGTNEKLF
TRBJ2-7 NA TRBV27 ASGEQY
TRBJ1-1 TRBD1 TRBV27 ASRGTGDGKKQQAF
TRBJ2-1 NA TRBV29-1 SVGDFNEQF
TRBJ2-1 NA TRBV28 ASSLGGVINEQF
TRBJ2-7 TRBD1 TRBV5-1 ASAGDRGGYEQY
TRBJ1-5 NA TRBV6-5 ASKRGVNQPQH
TRBJ2-6 NA TRBV11-2 ASSPAGLSGANVLT
TRBJ1-5 NA TRBV2 ASRLNLVGNQPQH
TRBJ1-4 TRBD1 TRBV7-8 ASSSWTGARNEKLF
TRBJ2-5 NA TRBV29-1 SVLNNLQETQY
TRBJ1-1 NA TRBV6-2/TRBV6-3 ASSNPGGLTEAF
TRBJ2-1 TRBD2 TRBV7-2 ASSIRTSGGANEQF
TRBJ1-1 NA TRBV29-1 SVSLAGEAF
TRBJ2-5 NA TRBV7-2 ASSPLSSETQY
TRBJ2-7 TRBD1 TRBV30 AWSAGGQGFEQY
TRBJ1-2 NA TRBV6-2/TRBV6-3 ASSSPGRGDGYT
TRBJ2-7 TRBD2 TRBV6-1 ASSEAQAGAGEQY
TRBJ2-7 NA TRBV28 ASSFHTPRYEQY